Listed here are 4 T cell receptor beta chains from one sample, sequenced in a study of T cell repertoires in cytomegalovirus infection (dated by TCRdb to the late 2010s). TCRdb shows the sequencer as Illumina HiSeq 1500. Using fastp trimming at Q25 and MiXCR clonotype assembly, TCRdb reanalyzed the public sequencing data and kept in-frame beta chains. Rows merge per CDR3 protein into single entries with the most common DNA and genes. The sample table lists some 680,000 distinct CDR3 sequences, 35% of them with a count of one. 2.5% to 3% of the sample comes from the top ten. The material sequenced was PBMCs. Every receptor here comes from a human donor in good health (CMV status not recorded). Some clones in this sample may be carry-over from other donors' samples.

This clonotype was picked up a small number of times. DNA of the CDR3: TGCGCCAGCAGGGGGGACAGCGAAGCTTTCTTT. Its protein product is CASRGDSEAFF. The V gene is TRBV10-2, the J gene TRBJ1-1, with 7 nucleotides matching TRBD1. CDR1 and CDR2 from the germline V gene are WSHSY and SAAADI. The CDR3 totals 11 residues. Germline trimming cut 6 bases from V and 8 bases from J; bases unmatched to any gene: 3.

The chain carries TRBV12-3 or TRBV12-4 and TRBJ1-1, with a tentative D call TRBD1 (5 bases). The CDR3 contains 14 residues. Trimming removed 6 bases from V and 4 bases from J, with 15 bases in between. The CDR3 nucleotides are TGTGCCAGCAGCAACGGATCGGGGGGCACTGAAGCTTTCTTT. Translation: CASSNGSGGTEAFF.

This clonotype was counted at least ten times. V usage is TRBV28 and J usage is TRBJ2-3; 7 bases line up with TRBD2. Germline CDR1 reads MDHEN; CDR2 reads SYDVKM. J gave up 3 bases and V 7 bases, and 7 bases lay outside the gene matches. The CDR3 is 14 residues long. The CDR3 DNA sequence: TGTGCCAGCAACCCTAGCGGAGGGACAGATACGCAGTATTTT. Its protein is CASNPSGGTDTQYF.

The CDR3 coding sequence is TGCGCCAGCAGCCTCGGACAGACCAATGAAAAACTGTTTTTT. Protein sequence: CASSLGQTNEKLFF. The chain has TRBV5-1 and TRBJ1-4, with a tentative D call TRBD1 (6 bases). Trimming shortened V by 4 bases and J by 5 bases, and 12 bases separated the two germline ends. Germline V gives CDR1 SGHRS, CDR2 YFSETQ. The CDR3 length is 14 residues.